This record looks at one T cell receptor (beta chain) sequence and its context. What it binds is unknown. The germline gives CDR1 SGHKS, CDR2 YYEKEE (reference sequence). The CDR3 spans 13 residues. This sample stems from a study of T cells expressing NK-cell markers. Overall study results and limits: The CD3+CD56-NKG2C+ fraction of a handful of donors was also led by these clonotypes.

No DNA is given; TCRdb re-called the 5' RACE reads and lists each CDR3 protein once. The sample has 440,000 or so distinct CDR3 sequences. The clonotype originates from a woman between 18 and 70 years old in good health. Sequences were obtained from blood T cells: a sorted CD56 or NKG2C T cell subset, CD4+ or CD8+ T cells, or bulk PBMC T cells (not recorded which). The chain links TRBV5-5 to TRBJ2-3; as DNA is missing, the TRBD1 call by TCRdb cannot be tested. The CDR3 reads CASSLWGADTQYF.